The rows below give T cell receptor beta chains drawn from one sample of a study of T-cell reconstitution after alpha-beta-depleted transplantation in children. TCRdb re-called the PCR reads with MiXCR, one entry per CDR3 protein. The table shows about 580,000 distinct CDR3 sequences, with 20% to 25% occurring only once. The sequenced sample was PBMCs, mostly from graft donor cells, obtained 360 days after TCRalphabeta/CD19-depleted stem cell transplant. These receptors were collected from a boy under two years old who had a stem cell transplant for acute myeloid leukemia, so the T cells may come from the graft donor. Both conserved end residues are part of each CDR3. Each record gives: J gene, V gene, D gene, clone size, CDR3 DNA, CDR3 protein. D genes are given only for firm matches. Clone size appears in some rows only: once, few, many, or a class for an expanded clone.

J gene: TRBJ2-3; V gene: TRBV2; D gene: -; clone size: many; CDR3 DNA: TGTGCCAGCAGTGAAGAGCGCAAGTATACTAGCACAGATACGCAGTATTTT; CDR3 protein: CASSEERKYTSTDTQYF
J gene: TRBJ1-1; V gene: TRBV4-2; D gene: -; clone size: -; CDR3 DNA: TGTGCCAGCAGCCAAGATACGGGGAACACTGAAGCTTTCTTT; CDR3 protein: CASSQDTGNTEAFF
J gene: TRBJ1-1; V gene: TRBV20-1; D gene: -; clone size: -; CDR3 DNA: TGCAGTGCCCCGACGAGGGTATTGGATGCTTTCTTT; CDR3 protein: CSAPTRVLDAFF
J gene: TRBJ2-5; V gene: TRBV7-2; D gene: -; clone size: -; CDR3 DNA: TGTGCCAGCAGCTTAGTAGTGAAAGAGACCCAGTACTTC; CDR3 protein: CASSLVVKETQYF
J gene: TRBJ2-1; V gene: TRBV12-3/TRBV12-4; D gene: TRBD2; clone size: many; CDR3 DNA: TGTGCCAGCAGTTTAGCGCCTGAGCGGGGTTCCTACAATGAGCAGTTCTTC; CDR3 protein: CASSLAPERGSYNEQFF
J gene: TRBJ2-4; V gene: TRBV12-3/TRBV12-4; D gene: -; clone size: many; CDR3 DNA: TGTGCCAGCAGTTCAACAGGGAAGGTCGAGTGGGACATTCAGTACTTC; CDR3 protein: CASSSTGKVEWDIQYF
J gene: TRBJ1-5; V gene: TRBV12-3/TRBV12-4; D gene: -; clone size: -; CDR3 DNA: TGTGCCAGCACGGAGGGGGGGGTAGGCAATCAGCCCCAGCATTTT; CDR3 protein: CASTEGGVGNQPQHF
J gene: TRBJ2-7; V gene: TRBV20-1; D gene: -; clone size: few; CDR3 DNA: TGCAGTGCCACGCCCGTCATGGAAAGCTCCTACGAGCAGTACTTC; CDR3 protein: CSATPVMESSYEQYF
J gene: TRBJ1-1; V gene: TRBV5-1; D gene: -; clone size: -; CDR3 DNA: TGCGCCAGCAGCCAAGGGTTGGCAGGCTTGGTGGAGACTGAAGCTTTCTTT; CDR3 protein: CASSQGLAGLVETEAFF
J gene: TRBJ2-5; V gene: TRBV12-3/TRBV12-4; D gene: -; clone size: -; CDR3 DNA: TGTGCCAGCAGTTTCCTAACCCGGCAGGGAAGGGAGACCCAGTACTTC; CDR3 protein: CASSFLTRQGRETQYF
J gene: TRBJ1-2; V gene: TRBV6-5; D gene: -; clone size: few; CDR3 DNA: TGTGCCAGCAGTTACCTTCGATCCTATGGCTACACCTTC; CDR3 protein: CASSYLRSYGYTF
J gene: TRBJ2-3; V gene: TRBV7-2; D gene: TRBD2; clone size: -; CDR3 DNA: TGTGCCACGGGGGGGGTATTCCCTTCAGATACGCAGTATTTT; CDR3 protein: CATGGVFPSDTQYF
J gene: TRBJ1-5; V gene: TRBV20-1; D gene: -; clone size: many; CDR3 DNA: TGCAGTGCTGGGTCTTTCTATAGCAATCAGCCCCAGCATTTT; CDR3 protein: CSAGSFYSNQPQHF
J gene: TRBJ2-1; V gene: TRBV20-1; D gene: -; clone size: many; CDR3 DNA: TGCAGTGCTAGGGCTCCCACAATCAATGAGCAGTTCTTC; CDR3 protein: CSARAPTINEQFF
J gene: TRBJ2-7; V gene: TRBV5-1; D gene: -; clone size: many; CDR3 DNA: TGCGCCAGCACCCGCGGAGGGGGGGATACCTACGAGCAGTACTTC; CDR3 protein: CASTRGGGDTYEQYF
J gene: TRBJ1-6; V gene: TRBV14; D gene: -; clone size: -; CDR3 DNA: TGTGCCAGCAGCCAAGCTAACAGAAATTCACCCCTCCACTTT; CDR3 protein: CASSQANRNSPLHF
J gene: TRBJ1-2; V gene: TRBV12-3/TRBV12-4; D gene: -; clone size: -; CDR3 DNA: TGTGCCAGCAGTTCTCCAGGGGATGCTGGCTACACCTTC; CDR3 protein: CASSSPGDAGYTF
J gene: TRBJ2-7; V gene: TRBV6-1; D gene: TRBD2; clone size: -; CDR3 DNA: TGTGCCAGCAGGGTGACTAGCGGGGGGCCCATCTACGAGCAGTACTTC; CDR3 protein: CASRVTSGGPIYEQYF
J gene: TRBJ2-2; V gene: TRBV10-2; D gene: -; clone size: -; CDR3 DNA: TGCGCCAGCGGACGCGTGGGATCCGGGGAGCTGTTTTTT; CDR3 protein: CASGRVGSGELFF
J gene: TRBJ2-7; V gene: TRBV20-1; D gene: -; clone size: once; CDR3 DNA: TGCAGTGCTATGGGCCGGGGGAGCTCCTACGAGCAGTACTTC; CDR3 protein: CSAMGRGSSYEQYF
J gene: TRBJ2-1; V gene: TRBV12-3/TRBV12-4; D gene: -; clone size: few; CDR3 DNA: TGTGCCAGCAGTTTATTTGGTCGGGTGAAGGGTGACAATGAGCAGTTCTTC; CDR3 protein: CASSLFGRVKGDNEQFF
J gene: TRBJ1-2; V gene: TRBV6-2/TRBV6-3; D gene: -; clone size: -; CDR3 DNA: TGTGCCAGCAGTTACCGGACTAGCGGGGGTTTGTACACCTTC; CDR3 protein: CASSYRTSGGLYTF
J gene: TRBJ1-5; V gene: TRBV19; D gene: TRBD1; clone size: few; CDR3 DNA: TGTGCCAGTAGAGGAGAGAAGGGGGCAAATCAGCCCCAGCATTTT; CDR3 protein: CASRGEKGANQPQHF
J gene: TRBJ1-1; V gene: TRBV20-1; D gene: -; clone size: few; CDR3 DNA: TGCAGTGCTAGAGATCTTGGAATCTACACTGAAGCTTTCTTT; CDR3 protein: CSARDLGIYTEAFF
J gene: TRBJ2-5; V gene: TRBV15; D gene: -; clone size: -; CDR3 DNA: TGTGCCACCAGCAGAGAACCTGCGGAAGAGACCCAGTACTTC; CDR3 protein: CATSREPAEETQYF
J gene: TRBJ2-2; V gene: TRBV11-3; D gene: -; clone size: once; CDR3 DNA: TGTGCCAGCAGCTTAGATCTTTACGTCACCGGGGAGCTGTTTTTT; CDR3 protein: CASSLDLYVTGELFF
J gene: TRBJ1-1; V gene: TRBV4-3; D gene: -; clone size: -; CDR3 DNA: TGCGCCAGCAGCCAAGGGACACCTAACACTGAAGCTTTCTTT; CDR3 protein: CASSQGTPNTEAFF
J gene: TRBJ1-1; V gene: TRBV6-2/TRBV6-3; D gene: TRBD1; clone size: -; CDR3 DNA: TGTGCCAGCAGAGAATGGGGGACAGGGGAGGACACTGAAGCTTTCTTT; CDR3 protein: CASREWGTGEDTEAFF
J gene: TRBJ1-1; V gene: TRBV27; D gene: -; clone size: many; CDR3 DNA: TGTGCCAGCAGTTTGGGGGCAAGGACTGAAGCTTTCTTT; CDR3 protein: CASSLGARTEAFF
J gene: TRBJ1-2; V gene: TRBV7-2; D gene: -; clone size: few; CDR3 DNA: TGTGCCAGCAGCCCCTGGACAGATAACTATGGCTACACCTTC; CDR3 protein: CASSPWTDNYGYTF
J gene: TRBJ2-3; V gene: TRBV20-1; D gene: TRBD2; clone size: many; CDR3 DNA: TGCAGTGCCCCCCCTAGTAGCGGGGAAGAAATGGATACGCAGTATTTT; CDR3 protein: CSAPPSSGEEMDTQYF
J gene: TRBJ1-5; V gene: TRBV7-2; D gene: -; clone size: many; CDR3 DNA: TGTGCCAGCAGCTTAGTGGGGGGGCGCGGGAATCAGCCCCAGCATTTT; CDR3 protein: CASSLVGGRGNQPQHF
J gene: TRBJ1-1; V gene: TRBV4-3; D gene: -; clone size: many; CDR3 DNA: TGCGCCAGCAGCCCCGGGACGGTGAACACTGAAGCTTTCTTT; CDR3 protein: CASSPGTVNTEAFF
J gene: TRBJ1-5; V gene: TRBV5-1; D gene: -; clone size: -; CDR3 DNA: TGCGCCAGCAGCTCAGGGGCGGATGGTCAGCCCCAGCATTTT; CDR3 protein: CASSSGADGQPQHF
J gene: TRBJ1-2; V gene: TRBV29-1; D gene: -; clone size: -; CDR3 DNA: TGCAGCGCCGGGACTAGCTATGGCTACACCTTC; CDR3 protein: CSAGTSYGYTF
J gene: TRBJ2-3; V gene: TRBV12-3/TRBV12-4; D gene: -; clone size: many; CDR3 DNA: TGTGCCAGCAGGGGGACTCTCCGCACAGATACGCAGTATTTT; CDR3 protein: CASRGTLRTDTQYF
J gene: TRBJ2-5; V gene: TRBV7-2; D gene: -; clone size: few; CDR3 DNA: TGTGCCAGCAGCTTAGTTCGTGAACAGACCCAGTACTTC; CDR3 protein: CASSLVREQTQYF
J gene: TRBJ1-1; V gene: TRBV29-1; D gene: TRBD1; clone size: few; CDR3 DNA: TGCAGCGGCGGACAGGGAGGGACTGAAGCTTTCTTT; CDR3 protein: CSGGQGGTEAFF
J gene: TRBJ2-1; V gene: TRBV29-1; D gene: -; clone size: few; CDR3 DNA: TGCAGCGTTGAAAATGACAATGAGCAGTTCTTC; CDR3 protein: CSVENDNEQFF
J gene: TRBJ2-2; V gene: TRBV7-8; D gene: -; clone size: -; CDR3 DNA: TGTGCCAGCAGCTTAGGGGGGGGCGCGTGGACCGGGGAGCTGTTTTTT; CDR3 protein: CASSLGGGAWTGELFF
J gene: TRBJ1-2; V gene: TRBV20-1; D gene: -; clone size: many; CDR3 DNA: TGCAGTGCCCAAGAGGGGTCCTATGGCTACACCTTC; CDR3 protein: CSAQEGSYGYTF
J gene: TRBJ2-3; V gene: TRBV20-1; D gene: -; clone size: -; CDR3 DNA: TGCAGTGCTAGTCCCAGTGTGTTATTAGATACGCAGTATTTT; CDR3 protein: CSASPSVLLDTQYF
J gene: TRBJ1-1; V gene: TRBV12-3/TRBV12-4; D gene: -; clone size: many; CDR3 DNA: TGTGCCAGCAGTGAAAGGGGTGAAGCTTTCTTT; CDR3 protein: CASSERGEAFF
J gene: TRBJ2-1; V gene: TRBV11-2; D gene: -; clone size: few; CDR3 DNA: TGTGCCAGCAGCTTAGTCAATAGGCAGTTCTTC; CDR3 protein: CASSLVNRQFF
J gene: TRBJ2-2; V gene: TRBV3-1; D gene: -; clone size: few; CDR3 DNA: TGTGCCAGCAGCCATACGACTAGCACCGGGGAGCTGTTTTTT; CDR3 protein: CASSHTTSTGELFF
J gene: TRBJ2-4; V gene: TRBV6-5; D gene: -; clone size: many; CDR3 DNA: TGTGCCAGCAGTTATGGGGTAGGAAGCATTCAGTACTTC; CDR3 protein: CASSYGVGSIQYF
J gene: TRBJ1-1; V gene: TRBV20-1; D gene: -; clone size: few; CDR3 DNA: TGCAGTGCTAGAGAGGAAGTGGGGGTGCTGCTCTCATTCACTGAAGCTTTCTTT; CDR3 protein: CSAREEVGVLLSFTEAFF
J gene: TRBJ2-7; V gene: TRBV5-1; D gene: -; clone size: many; CDR3 DNA: TGCGCCAGCAGCTCGGGGACCCCCTACGAGCAGTACTTC; CDR3 protein: CASSSGTPYEQYF
J gene: TRBJ2-7; V gene: TRBV4-3; D gene: -; clone size: -; CDR3 DNA: TGCGCCAGCAGCCAAGAGCGGGACCGTTACGAGCAGTACTTC; CDR3 protein: CASSQERDRYEQYF
J gene: TRBJ2-1; V gene: TRBV3-1; D gene: -; clone size: many; CDR3 DNA: TGTGCCAGCAGCCAAGATCCTGTAGGGTACAATGAGCAGTTCTTC; CDR3 protein: CASSQDPVGYNEQFF
J gene: TRBJ2-5; V gene: TRBV28; D gene: -; clone size: -; CDR3 DNA: TGTGCCAGCAGAATGGGGGGCCAAGAGACCCAGTACTTC; CDR3 protein: CASRMGGQETQYF
J gene: TRBJ1-2; V gene: TRBV7-9; D gene: TRBD1; clone size: -; CDR3 DNA: TGTGCCAGCAGCTTCCTGGCGGGGACAGCCAATAACTATGGCTACACCTTC; CDR3 protein: CASSFLAGTANNYGYTF
J gene: TRBJ2-3; V gene: TRBV12-3/TRBV12-4; D gene: -; clone size: -; CDR3 DNA: TGTGCCAGCAGTTCACCGGTGAGGGATACGCAGTATTTT; CDR3 protein: CASSSPVRDTQYF
J gene: TRBJ2-5; V gene: TRBV5-8; D gene: TRBD1; clone size: -; CDR3 DNA: TGTGCCAGCAGCTTGCGGGGACAGACTGAAGAGACCCAGTACTTC; CDR3 protein: CASSLRGQTEETQYF